Included here is one T cell receptor (beta chain) sequence, with context. Patients at the Seattle site were enrolled during active infection and followed longitudinally. These data are taken from a study of blood T cell repertoires in COVID-19. The overall study: Some COVID-19 samples were acute and others convalescent; all came from the United States, Italy and Spain. PBMCs, B-cell-depleted T cells, or T cells provided the cDNA or gDNA that made up the material.

The germline V gene has CDR1 SGHNT and CDR2 YYREEE (reference sequence). The CDR3 runs 16 residues. The junction had 8 bases not matched to a gene; V was cut back by 0 bases and J by 7 bases. As originally analysed: Nucleated cell counts were estimated from reference gene primer amplification. This table comes from immunoSEQ multiplex PCR, and its TCRdb copy is limited to in-frame clones, with some not included. Clonal size and the V and J genes are those of that table, whereas D and trimming came from the DNA. The table records around 210,000 clones, 75% to 85% of them present only once. The receptor's source is a man in his fifties or sixties with COVID-19, enrolled during active disease. The sample was peripheral blood. This sequence joins TRBV5-4 and TRBJ1-4, with 8 positions matching TRBD1. In DNA form, the CDR3 reads TGTGCCAGCAGCTTGGCTTCAGGGGGCGATACTGAAAAACTGTTTTTT. Translating gives CASSLASGGDTEKLFF.